The 25 T cell receptor beta chains listed next were all sequenced from one sample in a study of T cells expressing NK-cell markers. TCRdb reprocessed the 5' RACE reads and stores each CDR3 protein as one record, lacking DNA. This table holds a few hundred thousand distinct CDR3 sequences. Sequencing used blood T cells: a sorted CD56 or NKG2C T cell subset, CD4+ or CD8+ T cells, or bulk PBMC T cells (not recorded which). These receptors were obtained from a man between 18 and 69 years old in good health.

The chain joins TRBV7-8 to TRBJ2-1; no DNA is available, so the TRBD1 call from TCRdb remains unchecked. The CDR3 extends over 16 amino acids. CDR1 and CDR2 (germline): SGHVS, FQNEAQ. The CDR3 loop reads CASSLGALLVNNEQFF.

The chain joins TRBV6-6 to TRBJ2-7; TCRdb reports TRBD1, a call that lacks DNA to check it against. The CDR3 spans 12 residues. Germline CDR1 and CDR2: MNHNY and SVGAGI (reference sequence). Here the CDR3 reads CASETGAGEQYF.

This chain connects TRBV7-8 to TRBJ2-6; TCRdb's D call, TRBD2, is unchecked because there is no DNA. Germline V gene sequence: CDR1 SGHVS, CDR2 FQNEAQ. CDR3 length: 18 residues. CDR3 sequence reads: CASLTQMRAASGANVLTF.

V gene TRBV7-8 combines with J gene TRBJ2-1; TCRdb picks TRBD2, but there is no DNA to check that call. The length of the CDR3 is 16 residues. Germline V lookup: CDR1 SGHVS, CDR2 FQNEAQ. CDR3 sequence reads: CASRRPFSGGENEQFF.

V and J are TRBV5-1 and TRBJ2-1; the D call of TRBD2 rests on TCRdb alone, since no DNA is present to check it. Germline V gives CDR1 SGHRS, CDR2 YFSETQ. The CDR3 is 16 amino acids. CDR3: CASRNPTSGSYNEQFF.

The V call is TRBV12-3 or TRBV12-4, the J call TRBJ2-3; TCRdb's assignment of TRBD1 cannot be checked, as there is no DNA. This CDR3 contains 16 residues. The CDR3 is CASSPRDTLSTDTQYF.

This CDR3 is CASSEQRGLNEQFF. This chain joins TRBV6-1 and TRBJ2-1; TCRdb selects TRBD2, and the lack of DNA leaves this call unchecked. This CDR3 has 14 amino acids. Germline lookup yields CDR1 MNHNS and CDR2 SASEGT.

V usage is TRBV21-1 and J usage is TRBJ1-6. TRBV21-1 is tagged as a pseudogene. This CDR3 is built from 13 residues. The CDR3 sequence is CASSKEVNSPLHF.

The chain is built from TRBV6-5 and TRBJ2-3; TCRdb calls TRBD1, which cannot be checked without DNA. The CDR3 length is 17 residues. Germline assignment: CDR1 MNHEY and CDR2 SVGAGI. CDR3 sequence reads: CASSYSKDGGGTDTQYF.

This sequence joins TRBV6-1 and TRBJ2-4; TCRdb designates TRBD1, a call that cannot be tested without DNA. Germline values: CDR1 MNHNS, CDR2 SASEGT. The CDR3 has 15 residues. The chain's CDR3 is CASSEGGSAKNIQYF.

J is TRBJ2-3 and V is TRBV20-1. This CDR3 spans 15 amino acids. CDR1 is DFQATT and CDR2 is SNEGSKA in the germline V gene (reference sequence). CDR3 loop: CSARGWLAGIDTQYF.

CDR3 residues: CASSPIRDRGTEKLFF. V usage is TRBV7-8 and J usage is TRBJ1-4; as DNA is missing, the TRBD1 call by TCRdb cannot be tested. Germline-derived CDR1 and CDR2 are SGHVS and FQNEAQ. This CDR3 contains 16 residues.

V and J are TRBV2 and TRBJ2-7; the TCRdb call, TRBD1, lacks DNA for checking. This CDR3 comprises 14 residues. Per the germline V gene, CDR1 is SNHLY and CDR2 is FYNNEI. Here the CDR3 reads CASIRGNLNYEQYF.

The rearrangement uses TRBV11-2 and TRBJ1-1; TCRdb returns TRBD1, unconfirmable since there is no DNA. CDR3 length: 15 amino acids. Germline loops: CDR1 SGHAT, CDR2 FQNNGV. The CDR3 region is CASSLVLTGGTEAFF.

The rearrangement links TRBV30 to TRBJ2-1; there is no DNA to check the TCRdb D call of TRBD1. CDR1 and CDR2 from the germline V gene are GTSNPN and SVGIG (reference sequence). There are 15 residues in the CDR3. CDR3 sequence reads: CAWSPGAYIYNEQFF. The whole variable domain, filled in from reference TRBV30 and TRBJ2-1, reads SQTIHQWPATLVQPVGSPLSLECTVEGTSNPNLYWYRQAAGRGLQLLFYSVGIGQISSEVPQNLSASRPQDRQFILSSKKLLLSDSGFYLCAWSPGAYIYNEQFFGPGTRLTVL.

The chain uses TRBV3-1 and TRBJ2-1; as DNA is missing, the TRBD1 call by TCRdb cannot be tested. Germline V lookup: CDR1 LGHDT, CDR2 YNNKEL (reference sequence). The CDR3 sequence is 16 residues long. The CDR3 spells CASSQDTGQGHPEQFF.

The chain carries TRBV4-1 and TRBJ1-1; TCRdb calls TRBD1, which cannot be checked without DNA. This CDR3 is built from 17 residues. In germline, CDR1 is MGHRA, CDR2 YSYEKL. CDR3 protein: CASSQAGTGYMNTEAFF.

The genes are TRBV12-3 or TRBV12-4 and TRBJ1-2; the D gene TCRdb calls, TRBD1, cannot be checked with no DNA. CDR3 length: 14 amino acids. The CDR3 region is CASSRAGGFYGYTF.

The chain joins TRBV7-9 to TRBJ2-3; the TCRdb D gene call, TRBD1, has no DNA to confirm it. Germline V CDR1 and CDR2: SEHNR, FQNEAQ (reference sequence). The CDR3 has 15 amino acids. The CDR3 spells CASSSGQGYTDTQYF.

The J gene is TRBJ2-3, the V gene TRBV6-1; the D gene TCRdb calls, TRBD2, cannot be checked with no DNA. Germline CDR1 is MNHNS and CDR2 is SASEGT. The CDR3 covers 14 residues. The CDR3 sequence is CASSTPGTRDTQYF.

V and J are TRBV20-1 and TRBJ2-7; TCRdb designates TRBD1, a call that cannot be tested without DNA. This CDR3 spans 14 amino acids. Per germline, CDR1 DFQATT and CDR2 SNEGSKA (reference sequence). The chain's CDR3 is CSVKSTGKSYEQYF.

The chain uses TRBV18 and TRBJ2-3; TCRdb's D call, TRBD1, is unchecked because there is no DNA. Germline V gene lookup returns CDR1 KGHSH and CDR2 LQKENI. The CDR3 has 14 amino acids. CDR3 sequence reads: CASCAQGNADTQYF.

This sequence joins TRBV15 and TRBJ1-1. CDR1 and CDR2 (germline): LNHNV, YYDKDF (reference sequence). This CDR3 region has 15 residues. CDR3 sequence: CATSRPRSSGTEAFF. Together with reference TRBV15 and TRBJ1-1, the CDR3 gives the full variable domain: DAMVIQNPRYQVTQFGKPVTLSCSQTLNHNVMYWYQQKSSQAPKLLFHYYDKDFNNEADTPDNFQSRRPNTSFCFLDIRSPGLGDTAMYLCATSRPRSSGTEAFFGQGTRLTVV.

This chain joins TRBV20-1 and TRBJ1-2. The germline gives CDR1 DFQATT, CDR2 SNEGSKA (reference sequence). The CDR3 is made up of 12 amino acids. The CDR3 spells CSARVGRDGYTF.

This chain joins TRBV7-9 and TRBJ1-3. CDR1 and CDR2 (germline): SEHNR, FQNEAQ (reference sequence). CDR3 length equals 12 residues. CDR3 loop: CASLYSGNTIYF.